Listed here are 5 T cell receptor beta chains from one sample, sequenced in a study of T cell changes during pregnancy in multiple sclerosis. Assay: immunoSEQ multiplex PCR; the TCRdb copy retains only in-frame clones and omits some. The profile shows about 40,000 clones, about 85% of them singletons. Sequencing used CD4+ T cells from peripheral blood mononuclear cells, obtained after pregnancy. All receptors come from a female donor with multiple sclerosis, enrolled in a pregnancy study.

This clone has only a few counts. This rearrangement joins TRBV4-3 to TRBJ2-5; a possible D gene is TRBD2 (6 bases). V was clipped by 1 base and J by 5 bases, with 17 bases between them. Germline assignment: CDR1 LGHNA and CDR2 YSLEER. The length of the CDR3 is 16 residues. CDR3 DNA: TGCGCCAGCAGCCAAGGCCGGTGGGGAGGACGGGAGACCCAGTACTTC. Translated, it gives CASSQGRWGGRETQYF.

The rearrangement joins TRBV5-1 to TRBJ2-1, with a weak D call TRBD2 (6 bases). Germline V lookup: CDR1 SGHRS, CDR2 YFSETQ. Trimming cost V 4 bases and J 3 bases, with 14 bases left between them. The CDR3 loop spans 15 amino acids. CDR3 coding DNA: TGCGCCAGCAGCCGGCGGGGCCCGGGCTACAATGAGCAGTTCTTC. Translating gives CASSRRGPGYNEQFF.

The chain carries TRBV15 and TRBJ1-5; TRBD1 might be the D (6 bases). This CDR3 is built from 15 residues. Per the germline V gene, CDR1 is LNHNV and CDR2 is YYDKDF (reference sequence). V was pared by 4 bases and J by 0 bases, with 10 bases between. Here the CDR3 reads CATSIGQTSNQPQHF. Here the CDR3 DNA reads TGTGCCACCAGCATAGGACAGACTAGCAATCAGCCCCAGCATTTT.

The chain recombines TRBV9 with TRBJ1-5; D call uncertain. Trimming took 4 bases from V and 5 from J, leaving 16 bases between them. Germline V gene lookup returns CDR1 SGDLS and CDR2 YYNGEE. The length of the CDR3 is 15 residues. The chain's CDR3 is CASSLFGNLDQPQHF. As DNA, the CDR3 is TGTGCCAGCAGCCTTTTCGGGAATTTGGATCAGCCCCAGCATTTT.

The chain uses TRBV7-9 and TRBJ1-3; a weak D match, TRBD1 (5 bases). Germline V gene lookup returns CDR1 SEHNR and CDR2 FQNEAQ (reference sequence). The germline V and J ends were trimmed by 1 base and 0 bases, with 16 bases remaining between them. This CDR3 contains 18 residues. CDR3 amino acids: CASSLGGTTLYSGNTIYF. The CDR3 nucleotides are TGTGCCAGCAGCTTAGGGGGGACTACACTGTACTCTGGAAACACCATATATTTT.